The following is a TCR beta chain sequence with its context. Its antigen is still unknown. Base qualities are missing; no much larger clone stands one base away. V loses 5 bases, J loses 2 bases, and the germline ends lie 10 bases apart. Spanning cysteine to phenylalanine, the CDR3 consists of 13 amino acids. The sequence is cut down to CDR3 DNA, 39 bases in frame from base 1. TCRbeta CDR3 regions were amplified from genomic DNA using the immunoSEQ Assay, a bias-controlled multiplex PCR. In the source study's methods: The number of nucleated cells in each sample was estimated by amplification of reference gene primers within the assay. Sequence reads were collapsed and filtered to measure the absolute abundance of every unique TCRbeta CDR3 rearrangement. For each sample, productive Simpson clonality was calculated as the square root of Simpson's diversity index over productive rearrangements. Drawn from immuneACCESS, this table holds only the in-frame rearrangements with V and J called that TCRdb kept. Clones are partly lost; checked studies trace under half to an unresolved V gene and leave the rest unexplained. D and trimming come from the DNA, and the V and J calls and clone size come from that table. The sample table holds about 2,400 clones, of which around 90% were seen once. The ten top clones hold 17% of the sample.

Each collaborating institution followed its own protocols to collect whole blood in K2EDTA tubes. Collaborator samples were shipped for TCRbeta analysis as frozen whole blood, isolated PBMCs, or DNA extracted from either sample type. The source of the sample is a study of blood T cell repertoires in COVID-19 (dated by TCRdb to 2018 to 2020). Broadly, across the study: Collaborator samples came from the United States, Italy and Spain and covered acute and convalescent phases of COVID-19. Deeply sampled blood TCRbeta repertoires from subjects exposed to, actively infected with, or recovered from COVID-19 were included in the dataset. Where HLA class I and class II types were available, the types were taken from metadata supplied by the sample provider, not from assay-based typing. A freely available public database, intended as a resource for researchers studying the immune response to SARS-CoV-2, is where the repertoires were released. The material from the prospective study consisted of cDNA or gDNA derived from T cells, B-cell-depleted T cells, or PBMCs. The samples were drawn from two sources: the first 160 participants of the ongoing ImmuneRACE study, and 1,000 to 1,500 subjects contributed by 6 global collaborators. Sample metadata almost always included a de-identified subject ID, COVID-19 status, age in years and sex. The paper as a whole reports these results and caveats: The quantity of clinical and demographic metadata differed by source and by participant and was supplied without curation.

The TCR comes from a man between 70 and 80 years old with active COVID-19. The rearranged chain carries TRBV12-3 or TRBV12-4 and TRBJ2-7, and the D gene may be TRBD1, 6 bases matching. Sequenced: peripheral blood. CDR3 reads: CASSGDRPYEQYF. DNA sequence: TGTGCCAGCAGTGGCGACAGGCCCTACGAGCAGTACTTC.